What follows are 7 T cell receptor beta chains derived from one specimen sequenced in a study of blood T cell repertoires in COVID-19. The method was immunoSEQ multiplex PCR; TCRdb's version includes in-frame clones alone and lacks a portion of them. The sample includes over 130,000 clones, 60% to 80% of them seen just once. Sequenced sample: peripheral blood. Receptor source: a woman aged 50 to 65 with active or convalescent COVID-19.

The table lists this clone with many counts. This sequence joins TRBV5-6 and TRBJ2-1, with TRBD1 identical over 9 bases. CDR3 length: 16 residues. Germline assignment: CDR1 SGHDT and CDR2 YYEEEE. The ends lost 3 bases at V and 8 bases at J; junction bases unmatched: 12. The CDR3 region has the DNA TGTGCCAGCAGCTGGATACAGGACAGGGGTCATGATGAGCAGTTCTTC. This translates into CASSWIQDRGHDEQFF.

This rearrangement joins TRBV6-1 to TRBJ2-5; maybe TRBD1 (7 bases). CDR1 MNHNS and CDR2 SASEGT come from the germline V gene. V was pared by 3 bases and J by 5 bases, with 16 bases between. This CDR3 spans 15 amino acids. The CDR3 loop is CASSDGGGGRETQYF. In nucleotides, the CDR3 is TGTGCCAGCAGTGACGGAGGAGGGGGCAGGGAGACCCAGTACTTC.

This chain uses TRBV29-1 with TRBJ2-2; D is perhaps TRBD2 (6 bases). This CDR3 is built from 15 residues. Germline CDR1 and CDR2: SQVTM and ANQGSEA. Trimming took 4 bases from V and 5 from J, leaving 17 bases between them. The CDR3 coding sequence is TGCAGCGTTGGAATCGAACATGCGGGGACCGGGGAGCTGTTTTTT. Residues: CSVGIEHAGTGELFF.

V gene TRBV6-6 combines with J gene TRBJ1-4, with D unresolved. Per the germline V gene, CDR1 is MNHNY and CDR2 is SVGAGI (reference sequence). The CDR3 spans 14 residues. V was trimmed by 5 bases and J by 0 bases, leaving 7 bases between them. CDR3 protein: CASSRLATNEKLFF. CDR3 DNA sequence: TGTGCCAGCAGTCGGTTAGCAACTAATGAAAAACTGTTTTTT.

V gene TRBV19 combines with J gene TRBJ2-2, with a tentative D call TRBD2 (5 bases). CDR1 is LNHDA, CDR2 SQIVND, per germline (reference sequence). V gave up 10 bases and J gave up 0 bases, with 12 bases separating them. The CDR3 contains 14 residues. CDR3 region: CATTGRTNTGELFF. For the CDR3, the DNA is TGTGCCACCACGGGAAGGACGAACACCGGGGAGCTGTTTTTT.

CDR3 sequence: CASSRDRGDIQYF. The CDR3 region has the DNA TGTGCCAGCAGCAGGGACAGGGGGGACATTCAGTACTTC. The chain links TRBV5-6 to TRBJ2-4; 11 bases align to TRBD1. This CDR3 has 13 residues. Per germline, CDR1 SGHDT and CDR2 YYEEEE. Unmatched junction bases numbered 2, after V lost 4 bases and J lost 8 bases.

This clone is a singleton in its sample. V usage is TRBV7-2 and J usage is TRBJ1-2, with a possible D match to TRBD1 (6 bases). Trimming pared 1 base from V and 3 bases from J, leaving 15 bases between. From germline, CDR1 is SGHTA and CDR2 FQGNSA. The CDR3 runs to 16 residues. In DNA, the CDR3 is TGTGCCAGCAGCTTAGGCCTCGGCAGGGGCGACTATGGCTACACCTTC. This sequence encodes CASSLGLGRGDYGYTF.